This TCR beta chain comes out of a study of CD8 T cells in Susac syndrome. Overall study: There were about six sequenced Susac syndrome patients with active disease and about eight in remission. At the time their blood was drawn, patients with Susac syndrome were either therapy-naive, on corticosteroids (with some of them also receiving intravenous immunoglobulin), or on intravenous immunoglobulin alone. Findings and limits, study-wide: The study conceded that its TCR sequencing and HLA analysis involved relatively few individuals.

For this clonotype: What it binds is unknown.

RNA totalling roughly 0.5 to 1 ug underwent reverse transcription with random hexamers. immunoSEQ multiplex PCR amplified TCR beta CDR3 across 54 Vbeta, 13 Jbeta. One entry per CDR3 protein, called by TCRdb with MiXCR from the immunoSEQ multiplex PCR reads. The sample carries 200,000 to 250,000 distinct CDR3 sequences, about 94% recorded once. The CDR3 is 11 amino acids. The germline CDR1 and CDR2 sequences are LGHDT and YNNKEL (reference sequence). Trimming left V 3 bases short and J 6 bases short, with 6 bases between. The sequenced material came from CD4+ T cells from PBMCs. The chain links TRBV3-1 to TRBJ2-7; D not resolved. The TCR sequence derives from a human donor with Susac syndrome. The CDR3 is CASSHVGEQYF. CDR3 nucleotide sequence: TGTGCCAGCAGCCATGTAGGCGAGCAGTACTTC.